A single sample is the source of the 11 T cell receptor beta chains below, sequenced in a study of T cell repertoires in cytomegalovirus infection. From the reads, TCRdb called clonotypes with MiXCR, one entry per CDR3 protein. The table records roughly 990,000 distinct CDR3 sequences, more than 25% of them present only once. These receptors' targets are unknown. The sequences come from cultured CD8+ T cells from PBMCs, collected from culture after CMV antigen stimulation. The receptors here all came from a human donor in good health (CMV status not recorded). Some clones in this sample may be carry-over from other donors' samples.

This clonotype came up a few times. V is TRBV9 and J is TRBJ1-2; D gene ambiguous. Per germline, CDR1 SGDLS and CDR2 YYNGEE. This CDR3 region has 16 residues. The V end was cut by 0 bases, the J end by 8 bases, with 20 bases between. The CDR3 region is CASSVATGPGVRGYTF. CDR3 bases: TGTGCCAGCAGCGTAGCTACCGGGCCAGGCGTTCGAGGCTACACCTTC.

This clonotype was seen ten or more times. The rearrangement uses TRBV7-6 and TRBJ2-7; D possibly corresponds to TRBD1 (6 bases). V was trimmed by 5 bases and J by 4 bases, leaving 15 bases between them. Germline assignment: CDR1 SGHVS and CDR2 FNYEAQ. The CDR3 has 14 amino acids. Here the CDR3 DNA reads TGTGCCAGCAGCGACGAGGGACAAAATTACGAGCAGTACTTC. It codes for CASSDEGQNYEQYF.

V gene TRBV7-2 combines with J gene TRBJ2-1; D is uncertain. In germline, CDR1 is SGHTA, CDR2 FQGNSA. The CDR3 sequence is 15 residues long. The ends were cut back, 6 bases at V and 8 bases at J, with 20 bases in the middle. For the CDR3, the DNA is TGTGCCAGCAGGGAATGGGGTACCTCTGCGTATGAGCAGTTCTTC. Its protein is CASREWGTSAYEQFF.

J is TRBJ2-1 and V is TRBV7-9; no definite D call. The CDR3 has 13 residues. CDR1 is SEHNR and CDR2 is FQNEAQ in the germline V gene (reference sequence). V was cut by 7 bases and J by 5 bases, with 12 bases left in between. CDR3 sequence (DNA): TGTGCCAGCACCCCCCCTGGAGACAATGAGCAGTTCTTC. Translating it yields CASTPPGDNEQFF.

This clonotype appeared a few times. The chain combines TRBV11-3 with TRBJ2-3; 9 nucleotides match TRBD2. V dropped 8 bases and J dropped 1; count of bases not matched to a gene: 7. The length of the CDR3 is 15 residues. Germline V CDR1 and CDR2: SGHNT, YENEEA. CDR3 DNA sequence: TGTGCCAGCGGGAACCGGACTAGCGGCACAGATACGCAGTATTTT. Amino acids: CASGNRTSGTDTQYF.

The chain couples TRBV2 to TRBJ2-1, with a possible D match to TRBD1 (6 bases). Germline assignment: CDR1 SNHLY and CDR2 FYNNEI. The CDR3 sequence is 16 residues long. The V end lost 5 bases, the J end lost 1 base, and 15 bases lay between the germline ends. CDR3 amino acids: CASSNPTGKSYNEQFF. For the CDR3, the DNA is TGTGCCAGCAGTAACCCTACAGGGAAGTCCTACAATGAGCAGTTCTTC.

This clonotype was detected only a few times. The gene calls are TRBV5-4 and TRBJ2-5, with TRBD2 matching 9 bases. Germline CDR1 reads SGHNT; CDR2 reads YYREEE (reference sequence). The CDR3 totals 15 residues. V dropped 4 bases and J dropped 3; count of bases not matched to a gene: 7. Here the CDR3 DNA reads TGTGCCAGCAGCCACCTAGCTAGCGGGGAAGAGACCCAGTACTTC. This translates into CASSHLASGEETQYF.

This chain connects TRBV7-9 to TRBJ1-2, with a tentative D call TRBD1 (6 bases). V dropped 5 bases and J dropped 10 bases, with 17 bases sitting between them. Germline V gives CDR1 SEHNR, CDR2 FQNEAQ (reference sequence). The CDR3 runs to 13 residues. DNA for the CDR3: TGTGCCAGCAGCCCCGCGACAGGCCTAGACTACACCTTC. It encodes CASSPATGLDYTF.

This clonotype came up a few times. This chain joins TRBV28 and TRBJ2-7, with D possibly being TRBD1 (5 bases). Germline-derived CDR1 and CDR2 are MDHEN and SYDVKM. Trimming left V 5 bases short and J 4 bases short, with 9 bases between. This CDR3 has 12 residues. Here the CDR3 reads CASSTQGYEQYV. In nucleotides, the CDR3 is TGTGCCAGCAGTACTCAGGGTTACGAGCAGTACGTC.

This clonotype turned up a few times. The chain is built from TRBV7-9 and TRBJ1-2; D is uncertain. Trimming took 5 bases from V and 4 from J, leaving 14 bases between them. The CDR3 loop spans 14 amino acids. The germline CDR1 and CDR2 sequences are SEHNR and FQNEAQ (reference sequence). The CDR3 DNA sequence: TGTGCCAGCAGCCCCGGCGGGGTCTTCTATGGCTACACCTTC. This encodes CASSPGGVFYGYTF. Full variable domain (outside the CDR3, taken from reference TRBV7-9 and TRBJ1-2): DTGVSQNPRHKITKRGQNVTFRCDPISEHNRLYWYRQTLGQGPEFLTYFQNEAQLEKSRLLSDRFSAERPKGSFSTLEIQRTEQGDSAMYLCASSPGGVFYGYTFGSGTRLTVV.

V gene TRBV29-1 combines with J gene TRBJ1-1; 8 bases are shared with TRBD1. The CDR3 has 16 residues. Germline V gives CDR1 SQVTM, CDR2 ANQGSEA. V was clipped by 7 bases and J by 1 base; unmatched bases: 14. The CDR3 coding sequence is TGCAGCGGACAGGACAGGGATTTAGTTACGAACACTGAAGCTTTCTTT. It specifies CSGQDRDLVTNTEAFF.